This record covers a single T cell receptor (beta chain). Germline V CDR1 and CDR2: SQVTM, ANQGSEA. This CDR3 comprises 11 residues. The ends were cut back, 2 bases at V and 8 bases at J, with 9 bases in the middle. These data come from a study of shared clonotypes between healthy human individuals. As handled by the study authors: Sequence data from immunoSEQ were junction-only and lacked quality scores; consequently, filtering differed. Some clones are missing from TCRdb's copy, which holds only in-frame ones; the method was immunoSEQ multiplex PCR. V and J calls and clone size come straight from that table; D and trimming were deduced from the DNA. The table has 2 million to 2.5 million clones, approximately 95% seen once.

The sample taken for sequencing was naive CD4+ T cells from PBMCs. Subset noted: CD45RA+ positively selected. The origin of this receptor is a man aged 18-30 years in good health. Some clones in this sample may be carry-over from other donors' samples. The gene calls are TRBV29-1 and TRBJ1-1; D gene unclear. The CDR3 spells CSVELSGEAFF. In DNA form, the CDR3 reads TGCAGCGTTGAACTATCGGGCGAAGCTTTCTTT.